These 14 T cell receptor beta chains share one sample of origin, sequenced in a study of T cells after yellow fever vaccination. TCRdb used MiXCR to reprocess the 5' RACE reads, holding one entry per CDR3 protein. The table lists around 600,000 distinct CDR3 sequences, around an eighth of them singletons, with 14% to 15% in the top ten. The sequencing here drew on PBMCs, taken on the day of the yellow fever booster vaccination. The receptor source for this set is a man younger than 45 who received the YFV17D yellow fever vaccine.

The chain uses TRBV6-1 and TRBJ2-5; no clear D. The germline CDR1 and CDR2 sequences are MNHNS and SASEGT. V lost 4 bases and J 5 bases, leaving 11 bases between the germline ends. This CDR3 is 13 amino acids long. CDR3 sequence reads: CASSAAPKETQYF. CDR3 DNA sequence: TGTGCCAGCAGTGCGGCGCCAAAGGAGACCCAGTACTTC.

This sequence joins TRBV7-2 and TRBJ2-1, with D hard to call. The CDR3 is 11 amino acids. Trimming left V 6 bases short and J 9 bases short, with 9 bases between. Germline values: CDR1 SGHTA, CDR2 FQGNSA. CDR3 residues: CASSPAFEQFF. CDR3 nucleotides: TGTGCCAGCAGTCCTGCGTTTGAGCAGTTCTTC.

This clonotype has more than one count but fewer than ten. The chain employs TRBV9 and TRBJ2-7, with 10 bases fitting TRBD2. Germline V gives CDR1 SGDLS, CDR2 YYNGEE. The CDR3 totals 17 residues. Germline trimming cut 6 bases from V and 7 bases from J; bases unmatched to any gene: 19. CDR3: CASIQSLAGARSGEQYF. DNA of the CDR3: TGTGCCAGCATCCAATCTCTAGCGGGAGCTCGATCGGGAGAGCAGTACTTC.

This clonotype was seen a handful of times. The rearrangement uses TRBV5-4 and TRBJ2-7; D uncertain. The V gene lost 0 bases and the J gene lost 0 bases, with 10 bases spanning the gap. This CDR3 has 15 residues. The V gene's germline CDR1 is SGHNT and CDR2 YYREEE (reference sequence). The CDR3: CASSLDLQSSYEQYF. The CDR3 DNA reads TGTGCCAGCAGCTTGGATCTTCAGAGCTCCTACGAGCAGTACTTC.

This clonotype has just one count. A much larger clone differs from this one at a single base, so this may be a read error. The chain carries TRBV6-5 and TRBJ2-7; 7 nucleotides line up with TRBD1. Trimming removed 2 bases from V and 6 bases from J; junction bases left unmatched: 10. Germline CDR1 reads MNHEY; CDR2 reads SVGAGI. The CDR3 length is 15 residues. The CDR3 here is CASSYATGVHLEQYF. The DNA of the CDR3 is TGTGCCAGCAGTTACGCTACAGGGGTACACCTCGAGCAGTACTTC.

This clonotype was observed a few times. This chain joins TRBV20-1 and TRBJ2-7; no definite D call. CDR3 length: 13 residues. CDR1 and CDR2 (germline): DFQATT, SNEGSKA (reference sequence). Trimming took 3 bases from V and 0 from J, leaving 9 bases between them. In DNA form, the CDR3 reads TGCAGTGCTAGTCTACTGGTCTCCTACGAGCAGTACTTC. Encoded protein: CSASLLVSYEQYF.

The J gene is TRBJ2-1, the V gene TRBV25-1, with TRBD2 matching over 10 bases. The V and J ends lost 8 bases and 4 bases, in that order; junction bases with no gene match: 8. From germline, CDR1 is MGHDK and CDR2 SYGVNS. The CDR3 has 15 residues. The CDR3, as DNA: TGTGCCAGCGCAAGAACTAGCGGGGCATACAATGAGCAGTTCTTC. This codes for CASARTSGAYNEQFF.

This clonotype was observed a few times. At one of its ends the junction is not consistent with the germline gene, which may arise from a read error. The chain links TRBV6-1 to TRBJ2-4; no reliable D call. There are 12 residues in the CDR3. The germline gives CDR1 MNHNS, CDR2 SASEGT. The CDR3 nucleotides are TGTGCCAGCAGTGACGGACCCAATAGACCCCGCTTC. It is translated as CASSDGPNRPRF.

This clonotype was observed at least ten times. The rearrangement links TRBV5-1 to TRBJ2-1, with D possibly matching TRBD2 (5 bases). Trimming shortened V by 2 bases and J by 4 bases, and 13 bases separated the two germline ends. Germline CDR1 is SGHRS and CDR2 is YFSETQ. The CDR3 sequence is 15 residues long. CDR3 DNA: TGCGCCAGCAGCTTTAAATTAGCGACGTACAATGAGCAGTTCTTC. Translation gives CASSFKLATYNEQFF.

CDR3 sequence reads: CASSQAGGRGTQYF. CDR3 coding DNA: TGTGCCAGCAGCCAAGCGGGAGGGCGAGGGACGCAGTATTTT. The chain couples TRBV3-1 to TRBJ2-3, with TRBD2 matching 8 bases. J was trimmed by 9 bases and V by 1 base; bases with no gene match: 6. CDR1 is LGHDT, CDR2 YNNKEL, per germline (reference sequence). This CDR3 contains 14 residues.

The CDR3 loop is CASSLAKLAGEGIEQYF. The CDR3 bases are TGTGCCAGCAGCTTAGCGAAACTAGCGGGAGAGGGTATCGAGCAGTACTTC. The chain employs TRBV7-2 and TRBJ2-7; 11 bases line up with TRBD2. Germline assignment: CDR1 SGHTA and CDR2 FQGNSA. The CDR3 runs to 17 residues. With V trimmed by 0 bases and J by 6 bases, 10 bases remained unmatched.

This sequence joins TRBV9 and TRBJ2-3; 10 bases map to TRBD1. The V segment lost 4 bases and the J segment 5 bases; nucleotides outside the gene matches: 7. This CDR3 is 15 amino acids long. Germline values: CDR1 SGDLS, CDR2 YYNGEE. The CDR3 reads CASSRDRGRIDTQYF. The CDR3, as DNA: TGTGCCAGCAGCAGGGACAGGGGACGTATAGATACGCAGTATTTT. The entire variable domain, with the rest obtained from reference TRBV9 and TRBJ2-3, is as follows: DSGVTQTPKHLITATGQRVTLRCSPRSGDLSVYWYQQSLDQGLQFLIQYYNGEERAKGNILERFSAQQFPDLHSELNLSSLELGDSALYFCASSRDRGRIDTQYFGPGTRLTVL.

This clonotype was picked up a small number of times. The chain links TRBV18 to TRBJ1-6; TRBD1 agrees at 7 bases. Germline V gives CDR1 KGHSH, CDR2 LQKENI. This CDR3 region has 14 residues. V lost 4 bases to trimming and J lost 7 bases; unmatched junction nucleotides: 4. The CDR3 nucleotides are TGTGCCAGCTCACAGGGACAGCGGAATTCACCCCTCCACTTT. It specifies CASSQGQRNSPLHF.

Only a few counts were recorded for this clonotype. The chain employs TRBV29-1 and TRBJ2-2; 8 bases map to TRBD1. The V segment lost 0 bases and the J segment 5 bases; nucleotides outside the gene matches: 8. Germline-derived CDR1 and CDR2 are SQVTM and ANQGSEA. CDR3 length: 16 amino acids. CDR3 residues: CSVEDQTRTGTGELFF. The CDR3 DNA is TGCAGCGTTGAAGACCAAACCAGGACAGGGACCGGGGAGCTGTTTTTT.